The T cell receptor (beta chain) described here comes from a study of CD8+ T cells in alopecia areata. The authors extracted RNA and reverse transcribed it into cDNA as the sequencing template. Method: immunoSEQ multiplex PCR; TCRdb's copy keeps in-frame clones and lacks some. Of about 130,000 clones listed, around 50% are singletons. Germline V lookup: CDR1 MNHEY, CDR2 SVGAGI. The CDR3 extends over 14 amino acids. V lost 6 bases and J 0 bases, leaving 9 bases between the germline ends. Source: CD4+ T cells sorted from blood, taken at week 0. This rearrangement joins TRBV6-5 to TRBJ1-5, with D unclear. The sequence derives from a human donor with alopecia areata. The CDR3 DNA sequence: TGTGCCAGCAGACCGGACGGTAGCAATCAGCCCCAGCATTTT. It codes for CASRPDGSNQPQHF.